The rows below give T cell receptor beta chains drawn from one sample of a study of blood T cell repertoires in COVID-19. The data were produced by immunoSEQ multiplex PCR, yet TCRdb's version contains in-frame clones alone and is incomplete. The sample has about 180,000 clones; 82% are singletons. Sequencing was performed on peripheral blood. These TCRs come from an elderly woman with active or convalescent COVID-19. Each CDR3 is given with its conserved first and last residue. A D gene is named only where the DNA matches it firmly. For some rows the clone size is stated as once, few or many, or as a class when expanded; others skip it.

d_call	v_call	clone_size	cdr3_length	j_call	cdr3_aa	cdr3_nt
.	TRBV7-9	once	14	TRBJ2-7	CASSLGVGIYEQYF	TGTGCCAGCAGCTTAGGGGTCGGGATTTACGAGCAGTACTTC
.	TRBV5-1	.	13	TRBJ1-2	CASSPPGFDGYTF	TGCGCCAGCAGCCCTCCAGGATTTGATGGCTACACCTTC
TRBD1	TRBV4-1	.	13	TRBJ2-5	CASGRQGQETQYF	TGCGCCAGCGGGAGACAGGGGCAAGAGACCCAGTACTTC
.	TRBV28	once	14	TRBJ1-2	CASSLFGTTYGYTF	TGTGCCAGCAGTTTATTTGGGACAACCTATGGCTACACCTTC
TRBD2	TRBV24-1	once	16	TRBJ2-7	CATFRQSGGSTYEQYF	TGTGCCACCTTTCGTCAATCGGGGGGGTCGACCTACGAGCAGTACTTC
TRBD2	TRBV10-3	.	16	TRBJ2-3	CAISESSGLPPNTQYF	TGTGCCATCAGTGAGTCCTCGGGACTACCACCAAATACGCAGTATTTT
.	TRBV20-1	.	11	TRBJ1-1	CSGRENTEAFF	TGCAGTGGACGGGAGAACACTGAAGCTTTCTTT
.	TRBV30	.	14	TRBJ1-6	CAWSVLDTSSPLHF	TGTGCCTGGAGTGTACTCGACACCAGCTCACCCCTCCACTTT
TRBD1	TRBV30	few	13	TRBJ2-5	CAWSVNRGETQYF	TGTGCCTGGAGTGTAAACAGGGGAGAGACCCAGTACTTC
.	TRBV6-6	few	15	TRBJ1-6	CASSYSAGGPSPLHF	TGTGCCAGCAGTTACTCGGCAGGAGGTCCTTCACCCCTCCACTTT
TRBD1	TRBV7-3	.	16	TRBJ1-4	CASSLAPGQGGEKLFF	TGTGCCAGCAGCTTAGCCCCCGGACAGGGAGGCGAAAAACTGTTTTTT
.	TRBV5-1	.	16	TRBJ1-5	CASSATGMNSNQPQHF	TGCGCCAGCAGCGCCACCGGGATGAATAGCAATCAGCCCCAGCATTTT
TRBD2	TRBV19	.	15	TRBJ2-7	CASSIPGGRAEEQYF	TGTGCCAGTAGTATCCCCGGCGGGAGGGCCGAAGAGCAGTACTTC
.	TRBV5-8	.	16	TRBJ2-1	CASSFPLAGPNNEQFF	TGTGCCAGCAGCTTCCCATTGGCGGGTCCCAACAATGAGCAGTTCTTC
.	TRBV3-1/TRBV3-2	.	16	TRBJ2-3	CASSQRPSASTDTQYF	TGTGCCAGCAGCCAACGTCCTAGCGCCTCCACAGATACGCAGTATTTT
TRBD1	TRBV6-6	.	14	TRBJ1-3	CASSSGTVGNTIYF	TGTGCCAGCAGTTCGGGGACAGTGGGAAACACCATATATTTT
TRBD2	TRBV3-1/TRBV3-2	once	19	TRBJ2-3	CASSQEALGLAGSTDTQYF	TGTGCCAGCAGCCAAGAGGCCCTCGGACTAGCGGGGAGCACAGATACGCAGTATTTT
.	TRBV5-1	.	15	TRBJ1-4	CASSSSLGANEKLFF	TGCGCCAGCAGCTCTTCTTTGGGAGCTAATGAAAAACTGTTTTTT
TRBD2	TRBV5-4	once	16	TRBJ2-5	CASSSPTSGGLETQYF	TGTGCCAGCAGCTCCCCGACTAGCGGGGGGCTCGAGACCCAGTACTTC
.	TRBV2	many	14	TRBJ1-5	CASSAIGGNQPQHF	TGTGCCAGCAGTGCTATCGGGGGGAATCAGCCCCAGCATTTT
TRBD2	TRBV5-4	.	14	TRBJ2-5	CASSPGGGLETQYF	TGTGCCAGCAGCCCCGGGGGGGGGCTGGAGACCCAGTACTTC
.	TRBV2	.	13	TRBJ1-3	CASVPGMANTIYF	TGTGCCAGCGTCCCAGGGATGGCAAACACCATATATTTT
.	TRBV5-1	.	14	TRBJ2-7	CASSSGTPLLEQYF	TGCGCCAGCAGCTCCGGGACTCCACTTCTCGAGCAGTACTTC
.	TRBV9	.	15	TRBJ2-1	CASSVASGEYNEQFF	TGTGCCAGCAGCGTAGCGTCAGGGGAGTACAATGAGCAGTTCTTC
TRBD1	TRBV2	few	16	TRBJ1-1	CASSERTGDFVTEAFF	TGTGCCAGCAGTGAAAGGACAGGGGATTTTGTCACTGAAGCTTTCTTT
TRBD1	TRBV9	.	14	TRBJ1-2	CASSAGQGPYGYTF	TGTGCCAGCAGCGCCGGACAGGGGCCCTATGGCTACACCTTC
TRBD1	TRBV12-5	.	15	TRBJ1-3	CASAFDRVDGNTIYF	TGTGCTAGTGCCTTTGACAGGGTCGATGGAAACACCATATATTTT
TRBD2	TRBV28	.	16	TRBJ2-3	CASSFPTSGSADTQYF	TGTGCCAGCAGCTTCCCTACTAGCGGGAGTGCAGATACGCAGTATTTT
.	TRBV5-4	.	16	TRBJ2-3	CASSLELKPSTDTQYF	TGTGCCAGCAGCTTGGAACTCAAACCTAGCACAGATACGCAGTATTTT
.	TRBV5-4	once	13	TRBJ1-4	CASSLTGNEKLFF	TGTGCCAGCAGCCTAACAGGGAATGAAAAACTGTTTTTT
.	TRBV9	.	15	TRBJ1-1	CASSVTTGGNTEAFF	TGTGCCAGCAGCGTAACAACGGGGGGGAACACTGAAGCTTTCTTT
.	TRBV28	.	16	TRBJ1-2	CASSSPGRGGLFGYTF	TGTGCCAGCAGTTCACCTGGAAGGGGGGGGCTTTTTGGCTACACCTTC
.	TRBV5-1	.	15	TRBJ1-2	CASSPYRDGGYGYTF	TGCGCCAGCAGCCCGTACAGGGATGGAGGCTATGGCTACACCTTC
.	TRBV7-2	.	13	TRBJ2-5	CASSFLVQETQYF	TGTGCCAGCAGCTTTCTCGTCCAAGAGACCCAGTACTTC
.	TRBV7-9	few	13	TRBJ2-2	CASSYGNTGELFF	TGTGCCAGCAGCTACGGGAACACCGGGGAGCTGTTTTTT
TRBD1	TRBV19	.	14	TRBJ2-1	CASSMVQGANEQFF	TGTGCCAGTAGTATGGTTCAGGGGGCCAATGAGCAGTTCTTC
TRBD1	TRBV28	once	21	TRBJ1-1	CASTLVGTGTEFSRMNTEAFF	TGTGCCAGCACCTTAGTGGGCACCGGGACAGAATTTTCTCGGATGAACACTGAAGCTTTCTTT